This T cell receptor beta chain was sequenced during a study of cytomegalovirus exposure and HLA in healthy donors. V lost 4 bases, J lost 5 bases, and 6 bases stayed unmatched. The CDR3 runs 15 residues. Looked up from germline, CDR1 is MDHEN and CDR2 is SYDVKM. PCR was performed using 60 Vbeta and 13 Jbeta primers. Some clones are missing from TCRdb's copy, which holds only in-frame ones; the method was immunoSEQ multiplex PCR. The sample shows 150,000 to 200,000 clones, around 68% of them seen only once. V and J are TRBV28 and TRBJ1-2; 11 nucleotides match TRBD1. Material for sequencing was PBMCs. This receptor was identified in a middle-aged man in good health and CMV-seronegative. CDR3 nucleotides: TGTGCCAGCAGTTCATCCGGACAGGGGGCGTATGGCTACACCTTC. It translates to CASSSSGQGAYGYTF.